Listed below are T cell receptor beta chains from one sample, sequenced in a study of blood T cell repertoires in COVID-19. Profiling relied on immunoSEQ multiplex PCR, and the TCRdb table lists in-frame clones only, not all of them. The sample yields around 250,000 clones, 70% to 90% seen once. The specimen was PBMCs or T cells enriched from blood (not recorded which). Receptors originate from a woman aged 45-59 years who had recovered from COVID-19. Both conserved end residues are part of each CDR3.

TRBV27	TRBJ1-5	CASSLYGRNEDSNQPQHF
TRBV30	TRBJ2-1	CAWSVAGGYNEQFF
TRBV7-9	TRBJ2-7	CASSLTTGGRDEQYF
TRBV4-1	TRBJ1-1	CASSLHRGNTEAFF
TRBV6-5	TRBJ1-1	CASSSTGGGTEAFF
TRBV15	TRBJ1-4	CATSREGVTNEKLFF
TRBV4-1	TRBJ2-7	CASSQGYGGAYEQYF
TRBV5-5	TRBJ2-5	CASSLGTEGWETQYF
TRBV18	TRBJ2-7	CASSLGTSGDSEQYF
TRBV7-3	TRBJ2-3	CASSLGLMTDTQYF
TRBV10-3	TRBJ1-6	CAIWRGRGSPLHF
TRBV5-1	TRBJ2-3	CASTLGHASTDTQYF